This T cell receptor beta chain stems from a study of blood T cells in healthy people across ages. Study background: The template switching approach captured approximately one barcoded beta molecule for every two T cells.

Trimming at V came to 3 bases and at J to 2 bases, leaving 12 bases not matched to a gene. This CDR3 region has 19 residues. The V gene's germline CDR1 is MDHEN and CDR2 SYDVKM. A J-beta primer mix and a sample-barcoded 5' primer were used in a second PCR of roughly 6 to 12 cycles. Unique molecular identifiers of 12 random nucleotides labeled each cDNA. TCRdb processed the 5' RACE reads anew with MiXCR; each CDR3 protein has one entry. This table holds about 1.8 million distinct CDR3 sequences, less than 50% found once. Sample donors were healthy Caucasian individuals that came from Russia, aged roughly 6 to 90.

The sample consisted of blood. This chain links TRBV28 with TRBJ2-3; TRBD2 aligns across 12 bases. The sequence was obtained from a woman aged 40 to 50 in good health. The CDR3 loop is CASSFRTSGAADPTDTQYF. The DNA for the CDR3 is TGTGCCAGCAGTTTCAGGACTAGCGGGGCCGCCGATCCCACAGATACGCAGTATTTT.